The 23 T cell receptor beta chains given below trace back to one sample, sequenced in a study of post-analysis software for immune sequencing data. Findings and caveats of the study: Five or six TRBV segments, including TRBV5-6, TRBV5-1 and TRBV20-1, were more frequent in patients than controls.

Tagging with unique molecular identifiers was a feature of the TCR beta cDNA libraries. TCRdb analysed the PCR reads with MiXCR anew, one entry per CDR3 protein. Of fewer than 850,000 distinct CDR3 sequences in the sample, roughly 27% were seen once. These receptors' targets are unknown. The specimen sequenced was blood. These receptors were obtained from a girl between 10 and 17 years old with multiple sclerosis.

V gene TRBV7-9 combines with J gene TRBJ2-5; TRBD2 agrees at 14 bases. The CDR3 totals 14 residues. Losses at the gene ends were 5 bases for V and 13 bases for J; bases not matched to a gene: 9. The germline CDR1 and CDR2 sequences are SEHNR and FQNEAQ (reference sequence). DNA of the CDR3: TGTGCCAGCAGCCCCAGCGGACTAGCGGGGGGCCTGTACTTC. Protein: CASSPSGLAGGLYF.

This clonotype was seen ten or more times. V gene TRBV29-1 combines with J gene TRBJ2-1; no clear D gene. Germline CDR1 is SQVTM and CDR2 is ANQGSEA. Deletions cut 6 bases from V and 3 bases from J, with 12 bases between. This CDR3 region has 13 residues. The CDR3 here is CSVGFLVYNEQFF. The DNA for the CDR3 is TGCAGCGTCGGTTTCTTAGTCTACAATGAGCAGTTCTTC.

This clonotype was counted only a few times. This sequence joins TRBV6-5 and TRBJ2-1; 8 bases map to TRBD1. The CDR3 is 15 amino acids. Germline V gene data show CDR1 as MNHEY and CDR2 as SVGAGI. J lost 9 bases, V lost 0 bases, and 7 bases had no gene match. The CDR3 DNA sequence: TGTGCCAGCAGTTACTCGAGGACAGGGAGTGGTGAGCAGTTCTTC. It codes for CASSYSRTGSGEQFF.

This clonotype was seen more than once but under ten times. The rearrangement links TRBV7-8 to TRBJ2-1; 12 nucleotides match TRBD2. Germline loops: CDR1 SGHVS, CDR2 FQNEAQ. The CDR3 totals 16 residues. V lost 5 bases, J lost 5 bases, and 7 bases stayed unmatched. CDR3 DNA: TGTGCCAGCAGCCCCCGGACTAGCGGGATGGACAATGAGCAGTTCTTC. Residues: CASSPRTSGMDNEQFF.

This clonotype appeared a few times. This chain connects TRBV6-1 to TRBJ2-7; 7 nucleotides agree with TRBD1. V shed 1 base and J 3 bases; nucleotides not matched to a gene: 3. The CDR3 is made up of 14 amino acids. From germline, CDR1 is MNHNS and CDR2 SASEGT. The CDR3 loop is CASSEVRGHYEQYF. The CDR3 nucleotides are TGTGCCAGCAGTGAAGTAAGGGGGCACTACGAGCAGTACTTC.

This clonotype was recorded a few times. The chain uses TRBV9 and TRBJ1-3, with 8 bases fitting TRBD1. Germline CDR1 reads SGDLS; CDR2 reads YYNGEE. The V segment lost 4 bases and the J segment 2 bases; nucleotides outside the gene matches: 5. The CDR3 loop spans 15 amino acids. The DNA of the CDR3 is TGTGCCAGCAGCCCCCGGACAGGGACTGGAAACACCATATATTTT. Translating gives CASSPRTGTGNTIYF.

This clonotype was counted a few times. The rearrangement uses TRBV28 and TRBJ2-1; 8 bases agree with TRBD2. Germline CDR1 and CDR2: MDHEN and SYDVKM. J was trimmed by 2 bases and V by 11 bases; bases with no gene match: 14. The CDR3 is 16 amino acids. Written as DNA, the CDR3 is TGTGCCGGCTCGTACCTAGCGGGCGCGCCCTACAATGAGCAGTTCTTC. Encoded protein: CAGSYLAGAPYNEQFF.

The chain links TRBV20-1 to TRBJ2-6; TRBD1 aligns across 10 bases. The CDR3 runs 16 residues. V gave up 1 base and J gave up 2 bases; unmatched junction bases: 2. The germline V gene encodes CDR1 DFQATT and CDR2 SNEGSKA (reference sequence). The CDR3 spells CSARGQGAPGANVLTF. The CDR3 bases are TGCAGTGCTAGAGGACAGGGGGCCCCTGGGGCCAACGTCCTGACTTTC.

The chain links TRBV28 to TRBJ2-4; 10 bases align to TRBD1. The V gene's germline CDR1 is MDHEN and CDR2 SYDVKM. The J segment lost 9 bases and the V segment lost 7 bases, leaving 6 bases of the junction unmatched. The CDR3 consists of 13 residues. CDR3: CASKPRQGAIQYF. In nucleotides, the CDR3 is TGTGCCAGCAAACCAAGACAGGGGGCCATTCAGTACTTC.

V gene TRBV29-1 combines with J gene TRBJ1-1; tentative D call: TRBD1 (5 bases). Per the germline V gene, CDR1 is SQVTM and CDR2 is ANQGSEA. V was trimmed by 5 bases and J by 4 bases, leaving 17 bases between them. The CDR3 loop spans 14 amino acids. CDR3: CSVLGTRSRTEAFF. For the CDR3, the DNA is TGCAGCGTTCTCGGGACCCGCAGCCGCACTGAAGCTTTCTTT.

This clonotype was counted once. The chain carries TRBV15 and TRBJ1-2; no clear D gene. Germline V gene sequence: CDR1 LNHNV, CDR2 YYDKDF (reference sequence). This CDR3 spans 15 amino acids. Trimming took 1 base from V and 2 from J, leaving 11 bases between them. CDR3 residues: CATSRGGNENYGYTF. The DNA for the CDR3 is TGTGCCACCAGCAGAGGCGGGAACGAGAACTATGGCTACACCTTC. The full variable domain, its missing parts supplied by reference TRBV15 and TRBJ1-2, is DAMVIQNPRYQVTQFGKPVTLSCSQTLNHNVMYWYQQKSSQAPKLLFHYYDKDFNNEADTPDNFQSRRPNTSFCFLDIRSPGLGDTAMYLCATSRGGNENYGYTFGSGTRLTVV.

CDR3 sequence: CASSPDVRIGEQFF. The CDR3 DNA reads TGTGCCAGCAGCCCGGATGTGCGTATCGGTGAGCAGTTCTTC. The chain links TRBV7-2 to TRBJ2-1; D ambiguous. The CDR3 runs to 14 residues. Germline assignment: CDR1 SGHTA and CDR2 FQGNSA. V lost 5 bases, J lost 9 bases, and 17 bases lay in between. The full variable domain, completed using reference TRBV7-2 and TRBJ2-1, is GAGVSQSPSNKVTEKGKDVELRCDPISGHTALYWYRQSLGQGLEFLIYFQGNSAPDKSGLPSDRFSAERTGGSVSTLTIQRTQQEDSAVYLCASSPDVRIGEQFFGPGTRLTVL.

This clonotype was detected many times. V and J are TRBV12-3 or TRBV12-4 and TRBJ2-1, with D maybe TRBD2 (6 bases). The V gene lost 6 bases and the J gene lost 6 bases, with 12 bases spanning the gap. The CDR3 runs 13 residues. CDR3 DNA sequence: TGTGCCAGCAGGGAACAACTAGCCAATGAGCAGTTCTTC. Protein: CASREQLANEQFF.

The chain employs TRBV15 and TRBJ2-3, with a weak D call TRBD1 (6 bases). Trimming shortened V by 7 bases and J by 2 bases, and 10 bases separated the two germline ends. This CDR3 is 13 amino acids long. The germline gives CDR1 LNHNV, CDR2 YYDKDF (reference sequence). DNA for the CDR3: TGTGCCACCACGGACAGACTCACAGATACGCAGTATTTT. Amino acid sequence: CATTDRLTDTQYF.

The V gene is TRBV20-1, the J gene TRBJ1-2; no clear D. V shed 6 bases and J shed 0 bases, with 14 bases lying between them. The CDR3 loop spans 14 amino acids. Germline values: CDR1 DFQATT, CDR2 SNEGSKA (reference sequence). CDR3 DNA: TGCAGTGCCAAGCGACAAGCTTCTAACTATGGCTACACCTTC. This gives the protein CSAKRQASNYGYTF.

This clonotype was detected many times. The V and J genes are TRBV7-2 and TRBJ2-5, with D perhaps matching TRBD2 (6 bases). The CDR3 length is 18 residues. The V end lost 2 bases, the J end lost 1 base, and 20 bases lay between the germline ends. Germline V CDR1 and CDR2: SGHTA, FQGNSA. The CDR3 is CASSLNFDRGTVQETQYF. The CDR3 coding sequence is TGTGCCAGCAGCTTAAACTTTGACCGGGGGACGGTCCAAGAGACCCAGTACTTC.

This clonotype has only a few counts. The chain combines TRBV10-1 with TRBJ2-1, with a weak D call TRBD2 (6 bases). V was cut by 3 bases and J by 5 bases, with 17 bases left in between. The CDR3 length is 16 residues. Germline V lookup: CDR1 WNHNN, CDR2 SYGVQD (reference sequence). The CDR3 DNA follows: TGCGCCAGCAGTGACCTTTCGAGGGACTCGAACAATGAGCAGTTCTTC. It codes for CASSDLSRDSNNEQFF.

The table lists this clonotype with a few counts. The chain links TRBV7-8 to TRBJ1-2; TRBD1 matches at 8 bases. Looked up from germline, CDR1 is SGHVS and CDR2 is FQNEAQ. The CDR3 consists of 13 residues. The ends lost 5 bases at V and 8 bases at J; junction bases unmatched: 7. CDR3 in amino acids: CASSAQGARGYTF. The CDR3 bases are TGTGCCAGCAGCGCCCAGGGGGCGCGAGGCTACACCTTC.

The V gene is TRBV7-2, the J gene TRBJ2-1, with D perhaps TRBD1 (6 bases). The CDR3 contains 15 residues. From germline, CDR1 is SGHTA and CDR2 FQGNSA. The V end was cut by 5 bases, the J end by 4 bases, with 15 bases between. DNA of the CDR3: TGTGCCAGCAGCCCCCCTGGGGGCTGGTACAATGAGCAGTTCTTC. Residues: CASSPPGGWYNEQFF.

The chain combines TRBV24-1 with TRBJ2-1, with D perhaps TRBD1 or TRBD2 (6 bases each). The V end was cut by 5 bases, the J end by 7 bases, with 14 bases between. Germline V gene data show CDR1 as KGHDR and CDR2 as SFDVKD. This CDR3 contains 14 residues. CDR3 sequence: CATSAGGGRNEQFF. The CDR3 bases are TGTGCCACCAGTGCCGGGGGCGGTAGAAATGAGCAGTTCTTC.

V and J are TRBV3-1 and TRBJ2-1, with 8 bases aligning to TRBD2. CDR3 length: 15 amino acids. Germline trimming cut 2 bases from V and 8 bases from J; bases unmatched to any gene: 8. The germline gives CDR1 LGHDT, CDR2 YNNKEL (reference sequence). Written as DNA, the CDR3 is TGTGCCAGCAGCCAACCGAGCGGGAGTATGGATGAGCAGTTCTTC. It is translated as CASSQPSGSMDEQFF.

A remark on this clonotype: This may stem from a read error, because a much larger clone lies one nucleotide away. The chain recombines TRBV29-1 with TRBJ2-7; D could derive from TRBD1 or TRBD2 (5 bases each). From germline, CDR1 is SQVTM and CDR2 ANQGSEA. The CDR3 runs 15 residues. V dropped 0 bases and J dropped 4 bases, with 16 bases sitting between them. CDR3: CSVEDLVAGRYEQYF. The CDR3 DNA sequence: TGCAGCGTTGAAGATCTTGTGGCAGGGAGATACGAGCAGTACTTC.

This clonotype showed up just a few times. This chain joins TRBV24-1 and TRBJ1-5; no clear D gene. The germline CDR1 and CDR2 sequences are KGHDR and SFDVKD. V shed 3 bases and J shed 3 bases, with 11 bases lying between them. The CDR3 contains 15 residues. CDR3 in amino acids: CATSDRDASNQPQHF. The CDR3 DNA follows: TGTGCCACCAGTGATCGGGATGCATCCAATCAGCCCCAGCATTTT.